This T cell receptor beta chain was retrieved from a study of healthy donors' naive CD4 and CD8 T cells. A few counts support this clonotype. Its specificity is not known. In germline, CDR1 is LNHNV, CDR2 YYDKDF (reference sequence). There are 17 residues in the CDR3. V was clipped by 5 bases and J by 0 bases, with 18 bases between them. Starting from about 470 ng of total RNA, TCR libraries were made with linear amplification. TCRdb re-analysed the reads in MiXCR, keeping a single row per CDR3 protein. Among approximately 200,000 distinct CDR3 sequences listed, about 70% were seen once. CD4+CD8-CD45RO-CD45RA+ cells were naive CD4+; CD8+CD4-CD45RA+CD27bright cells were naive CD8+. Findings of the study overall: Reportedly, most V and J gene segments showed naive CD4+ versus CD8+ bias. CDR3 charge plus V and J genes appeared to account for roughly 13% of CD4/CD8 variance.

The sequenced material came from naive CD4+ and CD8+ T cells sorted from blood, pooled from several donors. The genes are TRBV15 and TRBJ2-3; a weak D match, TRBD2 (7 bases). The source is a pool of human donors in good health; the sample pools cells from several healthy donors. The CDR3 nucleotides read TGTGCCACCAGCGGTAAAACTGGCGGGGGCAGCACAGATACGCAGTATTTT. The encoded protein is CATSGKTGGGSTDTQYF.